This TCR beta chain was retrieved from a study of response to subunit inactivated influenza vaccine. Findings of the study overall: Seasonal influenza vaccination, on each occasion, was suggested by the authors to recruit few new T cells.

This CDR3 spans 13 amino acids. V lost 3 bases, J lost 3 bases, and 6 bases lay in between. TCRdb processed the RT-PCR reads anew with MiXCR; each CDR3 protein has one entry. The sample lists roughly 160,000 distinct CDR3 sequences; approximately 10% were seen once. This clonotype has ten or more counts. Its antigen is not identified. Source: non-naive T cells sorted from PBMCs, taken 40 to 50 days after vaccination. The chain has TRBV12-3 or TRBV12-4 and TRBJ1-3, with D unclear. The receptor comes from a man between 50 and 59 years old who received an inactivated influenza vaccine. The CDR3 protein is CASSFPGGNTIYF. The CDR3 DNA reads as TGTGCCAGCAGTTTTCCAGGTGGAAACACCATATATTTT.